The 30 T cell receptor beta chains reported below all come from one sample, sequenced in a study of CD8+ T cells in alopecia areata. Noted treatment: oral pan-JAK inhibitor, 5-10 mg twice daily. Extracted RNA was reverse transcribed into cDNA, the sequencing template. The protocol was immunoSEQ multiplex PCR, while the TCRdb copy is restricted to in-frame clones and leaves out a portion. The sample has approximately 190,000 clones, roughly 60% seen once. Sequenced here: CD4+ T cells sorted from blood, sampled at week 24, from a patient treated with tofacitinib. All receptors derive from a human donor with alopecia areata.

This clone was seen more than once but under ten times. For the CDR3, the DNA is TGTGCCAGCAGCCCTCTTTCGCGGGGGCGGAACATTCAGTACTTC. Translation: CASSPLSRGRNIQYF. The chain has TRBV6-5 and TRBJ2-4; a possible D gene is TRBD2 (7 bases). The V gene lost 6 bases and the J gene lost 7 bases, with 19 bases spanning the gap. The CDR3 has 15 amino acids. The germline V gene encodes CDR1 MNHEY and CDR2 SVGAGI.

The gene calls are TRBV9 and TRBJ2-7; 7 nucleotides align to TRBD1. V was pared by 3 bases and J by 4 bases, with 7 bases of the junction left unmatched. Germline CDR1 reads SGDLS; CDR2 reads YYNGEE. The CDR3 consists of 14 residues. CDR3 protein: CASSATGLGYEQYF. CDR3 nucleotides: TGTGCCAGCAGCGCGACAGGGCTGGGATACGAGCAGTACTTC. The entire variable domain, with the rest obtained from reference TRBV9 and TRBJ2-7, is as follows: DSGVTQTPKHLITATGQRVTLRCSPRSGDLSVYWYQQSLDQGLQFLIQYYNGEERAKGNILERFSAQQFPDLHSELNLSSLELGDSALYFCASSATGLGYEQYFGPGTRLTVT.

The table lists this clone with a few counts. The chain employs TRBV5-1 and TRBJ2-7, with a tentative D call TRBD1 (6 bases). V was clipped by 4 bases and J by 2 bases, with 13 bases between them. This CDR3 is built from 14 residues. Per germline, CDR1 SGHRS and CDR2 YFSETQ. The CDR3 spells CASSLGQSTYEQYF. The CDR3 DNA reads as TGCGCCAGCAGCCTTGGACAGTCTACCTACGAGCAGTACTTC.

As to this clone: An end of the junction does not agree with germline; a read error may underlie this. The CDR3 protein is CASSQGVPWSGGELFF. The DNA of the CDR3 is TGTGCCAGCAGTCAAGGGGTCCCTTGGTCCGGCGGGGAGCTGTTTTTT. The V call is TRBV14, the J call TRBJ2-2, with D possibly being TRBD1 (5 bases). CDR1 is SGHDN, CDR2 FVKESK, per germline. The CDR3 consists of 16 residues.

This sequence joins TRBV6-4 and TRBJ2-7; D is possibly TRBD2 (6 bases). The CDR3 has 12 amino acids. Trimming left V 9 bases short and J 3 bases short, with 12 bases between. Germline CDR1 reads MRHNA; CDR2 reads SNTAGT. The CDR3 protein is CAREGLFYEQYF. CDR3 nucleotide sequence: TGTGCCAGGGAGGGGTTGTTCTACGAGCAGTACTTC.

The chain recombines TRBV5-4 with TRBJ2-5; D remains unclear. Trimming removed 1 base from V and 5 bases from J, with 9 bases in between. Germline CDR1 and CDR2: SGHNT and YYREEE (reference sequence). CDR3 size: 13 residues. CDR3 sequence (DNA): TGTGCCAGCAGCTTGCAGACCCTGGAGACCCAGTACTTC. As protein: CASSLQTLETQYF.

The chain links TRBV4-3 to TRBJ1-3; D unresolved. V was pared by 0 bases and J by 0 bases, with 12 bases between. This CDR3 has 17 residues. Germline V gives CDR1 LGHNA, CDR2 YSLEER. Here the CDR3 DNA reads TGCGCCAGCAGCCAAGATCAGGTGTCTCTCTCTGGAAACACCATATATTTT. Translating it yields CASSQDQVSLSGNTIYF.

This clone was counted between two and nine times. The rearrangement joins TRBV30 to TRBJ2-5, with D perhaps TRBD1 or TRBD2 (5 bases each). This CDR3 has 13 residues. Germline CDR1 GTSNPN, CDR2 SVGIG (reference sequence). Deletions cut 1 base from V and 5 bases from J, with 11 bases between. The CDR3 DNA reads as TGTGCCTGGAGTGGGGGGAGCACGGAGACCCAGTACTTC. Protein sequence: CAWSGGSTETQYF.

The DNA of the CDR3 is TGCAGCCTAGTCCCGACAGGGGTATACAATGAGCAGTTCTTC. It encodes CSLVPTGVYNEQFF. The genes are TRBV29-1 and TRBJ2-1; TRBD1 aligns across 8 bases. Germline V gene sequence: CDR1 SQVTM, CDR2 ANQGSEA. This CDR3 spans 14 amino acids. The V gene end was trimmed by 8 bases and the J gene end by 4 bases; junction bases not matched to a gene: 10.

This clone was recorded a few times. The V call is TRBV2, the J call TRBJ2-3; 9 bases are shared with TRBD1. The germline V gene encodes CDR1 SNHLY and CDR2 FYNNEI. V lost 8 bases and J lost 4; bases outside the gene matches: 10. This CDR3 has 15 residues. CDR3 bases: TGTGCCAGCGCGGAACAGGGGGCATTAGCAGATACGCAGTATTTT. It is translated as CASAEQGALADTQYF.

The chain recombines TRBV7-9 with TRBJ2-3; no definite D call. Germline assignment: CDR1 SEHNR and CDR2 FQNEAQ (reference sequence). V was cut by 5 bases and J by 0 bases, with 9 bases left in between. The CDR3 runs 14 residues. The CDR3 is CASSPVWSTDTQYF. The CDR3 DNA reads TGTGCCAGCAGCCCCGTTTGGAGCACAGATACGCAGTATTTT.

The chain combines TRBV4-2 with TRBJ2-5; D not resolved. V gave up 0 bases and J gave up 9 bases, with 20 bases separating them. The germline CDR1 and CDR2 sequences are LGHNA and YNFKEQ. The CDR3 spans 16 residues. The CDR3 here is CASSQEGGGNSPPQYF. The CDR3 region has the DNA TGTGCCAGCAGCCAAGAGGGTGGTGGCAATTCCCCCCCCCAGTACTTC.

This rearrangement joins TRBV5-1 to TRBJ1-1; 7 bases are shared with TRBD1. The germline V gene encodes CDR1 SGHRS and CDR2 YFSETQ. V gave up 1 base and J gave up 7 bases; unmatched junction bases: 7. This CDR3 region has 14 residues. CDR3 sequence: CASSLNRGISEAFF. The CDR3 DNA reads TGCGCCAGCAGCTTGAACAGGGGAATCAGTGAAGCTTTCTTT.

The CDR3 sequence: CASSQRLGASLYNEQFF. The CDR3 nucleotides are TGTGCCAGCAGCCAACGTCTGGGGGCGTCTTTATACAATGAGCAGTTCTTC. This chain connects TRBV14 to TRBJ2-1; a weak D match, TRBD1 (6 bases). CDR1 and CDR2 (germline): SGHDN, FVKESK. CDR3 length: 17 amino acids. Trimming left V 2 bases short and J 4 bases short, with 18 bases between.

The CDR3 sequence: CATEDRGRATGELFF. The CDR3 DNA reads TGTGCCACCGAAGATAGGGGGCGAGCAACCGGGGAGCTGTTTTTT. This rearrangement joins TRBV15 to TRBJ2-2, with 7 bases aligning to TRBD1. Germline CDR1 reads LNHNV; CDR2 reads YYDKDF (reference sequence). V trimming: 8 bases; J trimming: 5 bases; junction bases outside the gene matches: 11. This CDR3 is built from 15 residues.

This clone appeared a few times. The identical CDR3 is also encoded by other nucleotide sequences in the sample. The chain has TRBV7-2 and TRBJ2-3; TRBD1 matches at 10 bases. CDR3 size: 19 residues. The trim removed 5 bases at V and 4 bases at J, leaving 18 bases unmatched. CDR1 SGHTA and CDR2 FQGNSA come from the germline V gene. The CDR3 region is CASSPRTGGTRGVADTQYF. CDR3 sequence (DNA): TGTGCCAGCAGCCCGCGGACAGGGGGAACACGGGGAGTCGCAGATACGCAGTATTTT.

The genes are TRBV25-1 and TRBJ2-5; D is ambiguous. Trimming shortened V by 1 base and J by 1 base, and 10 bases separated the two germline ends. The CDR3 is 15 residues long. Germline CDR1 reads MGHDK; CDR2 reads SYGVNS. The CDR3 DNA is TGTGCCAGCAGTGAATTGCTCAGGTTCCAAGAGACCCAGTACTTC. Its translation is CASSELLRFQETQYF.

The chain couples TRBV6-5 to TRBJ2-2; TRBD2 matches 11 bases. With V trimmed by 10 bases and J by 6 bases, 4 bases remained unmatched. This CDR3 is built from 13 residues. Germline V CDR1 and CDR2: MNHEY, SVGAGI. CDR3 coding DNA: TGTGCCACCCCGACTAGCGGGGCCGGGGAGCTGTTTTTT. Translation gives CATPTSGAGELFF.

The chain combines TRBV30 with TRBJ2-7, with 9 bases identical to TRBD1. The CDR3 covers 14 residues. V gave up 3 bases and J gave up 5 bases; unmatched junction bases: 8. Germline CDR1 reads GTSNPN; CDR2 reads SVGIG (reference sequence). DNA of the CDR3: TGTGCCTGGAGGGGTCGGGACAGGGTTAACGAGCAGTACTTC. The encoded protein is CAWRGRDRVNEQYF.

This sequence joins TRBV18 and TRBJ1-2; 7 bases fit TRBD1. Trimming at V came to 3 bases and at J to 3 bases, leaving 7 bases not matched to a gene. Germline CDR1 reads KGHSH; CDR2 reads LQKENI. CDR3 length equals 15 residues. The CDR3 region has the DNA TGTGCCAGCTCACCGGCCCGGGACAGCTACTATGGCTACACCTTC. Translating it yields CASSPARDSYYGYTF.

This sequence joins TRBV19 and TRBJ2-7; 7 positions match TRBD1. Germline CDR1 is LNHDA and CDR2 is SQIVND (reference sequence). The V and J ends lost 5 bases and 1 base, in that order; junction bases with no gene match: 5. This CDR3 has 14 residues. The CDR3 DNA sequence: TGTGCCAGTAGTTCGACAGGGCGATCCTACGAGCAGTACTTC. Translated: CASSSTGRSYEQYF. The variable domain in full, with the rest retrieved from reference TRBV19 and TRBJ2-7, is DGGITQSPKYLFRKEGQNVTLSCEQNLNHDAMYWYRQDPGQGLRLIYYSQIVNDFQKGDIAEGYSVSREKKESFPLTVTSAQKNPTAFYLCASSSTGRSYEQYFGPGTRLTVT.

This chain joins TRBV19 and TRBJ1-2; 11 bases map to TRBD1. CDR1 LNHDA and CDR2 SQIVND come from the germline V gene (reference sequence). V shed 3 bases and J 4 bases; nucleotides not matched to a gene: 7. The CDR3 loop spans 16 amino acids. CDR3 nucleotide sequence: TGTGCCAGTAGTATCCTGGGACAGGGGGGAAGCTATGGCTACACCTTC. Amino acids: CASSILGQGGSYGYTF.

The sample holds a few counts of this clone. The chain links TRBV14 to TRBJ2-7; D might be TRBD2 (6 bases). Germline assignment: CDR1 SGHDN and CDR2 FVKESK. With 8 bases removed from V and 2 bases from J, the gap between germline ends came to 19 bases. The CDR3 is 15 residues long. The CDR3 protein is CASQRRGSRAYEQYF. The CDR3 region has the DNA TGTGCCAGCCAGAGGAGGGGATCGAGGGCCTACGAGCAGTACTTC. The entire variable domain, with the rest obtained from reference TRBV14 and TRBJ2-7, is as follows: EAGVTQFPSHSVIEKGQTVTLRCDPISGHDNLYWYRRVMGKEIKFLLHFVKESKQDESGMPNNRFLAERTGGTYSTLKVQPAELEDSGVYFCASQRRGSRAYEQYFGPGTRLTVT.

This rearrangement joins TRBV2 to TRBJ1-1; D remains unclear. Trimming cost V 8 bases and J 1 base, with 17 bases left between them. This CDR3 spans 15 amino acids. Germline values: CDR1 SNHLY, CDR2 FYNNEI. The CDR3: CASVLLPLPNTEAFF. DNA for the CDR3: TGTGCCAGCGTTCTTCTCCCGTTGCCGAACACTGAAGCTTTCTTT.

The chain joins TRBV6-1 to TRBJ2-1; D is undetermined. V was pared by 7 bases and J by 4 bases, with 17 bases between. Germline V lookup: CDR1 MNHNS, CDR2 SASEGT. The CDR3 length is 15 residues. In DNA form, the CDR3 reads TGTGCCAGCACCAGTTCACGCAGGATGTACAATGAGCAGTTCTTC. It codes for CASTSSRRMYNEQFF.

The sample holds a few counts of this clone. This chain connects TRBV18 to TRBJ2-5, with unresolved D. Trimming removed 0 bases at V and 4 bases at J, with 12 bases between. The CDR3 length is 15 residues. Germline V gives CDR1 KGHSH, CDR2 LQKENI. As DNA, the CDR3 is TGTGCCAGCTCACCACCGGTAAATTTGGGAGAGACCCAGTACTTC. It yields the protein CASSPPVNLGETQYF.

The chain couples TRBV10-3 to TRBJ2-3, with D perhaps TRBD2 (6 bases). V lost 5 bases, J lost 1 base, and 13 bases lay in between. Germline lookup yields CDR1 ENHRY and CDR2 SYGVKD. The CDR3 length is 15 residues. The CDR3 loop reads CAISISAGRTDTQYF. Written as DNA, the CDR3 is TGTGCCATCAGTATATCAGCGGGCCGCACAGATACGCAGTATTTT.

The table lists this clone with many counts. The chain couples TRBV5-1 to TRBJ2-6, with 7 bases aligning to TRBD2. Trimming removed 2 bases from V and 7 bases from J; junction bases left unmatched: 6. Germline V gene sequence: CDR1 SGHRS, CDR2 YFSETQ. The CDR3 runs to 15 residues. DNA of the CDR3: TGCGCCAGCAGCTTACTAGCGATCGAAGCCAACGTCCTGACTTTC. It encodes CASSLLAIEANVLTF.

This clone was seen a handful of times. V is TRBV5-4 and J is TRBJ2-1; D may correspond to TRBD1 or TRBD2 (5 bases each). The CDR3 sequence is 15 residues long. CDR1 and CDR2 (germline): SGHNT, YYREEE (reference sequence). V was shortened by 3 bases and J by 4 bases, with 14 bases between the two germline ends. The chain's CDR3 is CASSYHRDGYNEQFF. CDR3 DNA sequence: TGTGCCAGCAGCTATCACCGGGACGGTTACAATGAGCAGTTCTTC.

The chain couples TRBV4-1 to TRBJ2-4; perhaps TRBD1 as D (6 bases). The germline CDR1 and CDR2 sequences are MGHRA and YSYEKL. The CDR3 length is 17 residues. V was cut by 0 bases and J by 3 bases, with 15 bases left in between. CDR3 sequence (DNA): TGCGCCAGCAGCCAAGAGAGGGGACAACAACTCAAAAACATTCAGTACTTC. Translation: CASSQERGQQLKNIQYF.